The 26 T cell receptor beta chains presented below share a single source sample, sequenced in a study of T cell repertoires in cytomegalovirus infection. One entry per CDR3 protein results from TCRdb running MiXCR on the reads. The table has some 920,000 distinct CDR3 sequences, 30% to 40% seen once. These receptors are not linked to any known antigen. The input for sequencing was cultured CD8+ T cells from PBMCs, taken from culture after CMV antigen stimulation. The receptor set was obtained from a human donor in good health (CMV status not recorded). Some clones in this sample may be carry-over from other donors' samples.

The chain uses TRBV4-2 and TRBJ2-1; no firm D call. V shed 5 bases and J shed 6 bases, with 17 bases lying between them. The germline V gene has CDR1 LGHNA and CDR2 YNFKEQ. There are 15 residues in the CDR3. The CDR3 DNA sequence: TGTGCCAGCAGCATGGGCCTCCCTCCCTCCAATGAGCAGTTCTTC. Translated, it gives CASSMGLPPSNEQFF.

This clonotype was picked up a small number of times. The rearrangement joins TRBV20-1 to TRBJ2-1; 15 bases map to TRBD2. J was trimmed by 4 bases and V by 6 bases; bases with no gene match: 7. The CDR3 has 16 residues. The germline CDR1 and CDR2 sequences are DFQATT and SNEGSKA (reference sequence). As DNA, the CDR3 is TGCAGTGCACGGACTAGCGGGGGGGCAACTTACAATGAGCAGTTCTTC. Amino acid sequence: CSARTSGGATYNEQFF.

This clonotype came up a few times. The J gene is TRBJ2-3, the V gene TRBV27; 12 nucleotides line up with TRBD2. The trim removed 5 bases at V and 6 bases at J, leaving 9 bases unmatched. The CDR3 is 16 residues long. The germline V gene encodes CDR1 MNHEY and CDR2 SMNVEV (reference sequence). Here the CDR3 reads CASSPSSGGAGDTQYF. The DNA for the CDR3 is TGTGCCAGCAGTCCTTCTAGCGGGGGGGCAGGGGATACGCAGTATTTT.

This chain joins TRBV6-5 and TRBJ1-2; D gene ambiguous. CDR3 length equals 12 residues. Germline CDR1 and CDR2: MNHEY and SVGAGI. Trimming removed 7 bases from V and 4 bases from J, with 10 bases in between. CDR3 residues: CASNGGSYGYTF. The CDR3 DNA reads TGTGCCAGCAACGGAGGTTCCTATGGCTACACCTTC.

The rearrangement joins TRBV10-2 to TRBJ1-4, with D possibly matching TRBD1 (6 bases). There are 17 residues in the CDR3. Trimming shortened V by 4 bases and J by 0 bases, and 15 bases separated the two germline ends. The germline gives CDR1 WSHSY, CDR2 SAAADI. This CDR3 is CASSVLPRQATNEKLFF. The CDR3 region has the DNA TGCGCCAGCAGTGTCCTCCCCAGACAGGCAACTAATGAAAAACTGTTTTTT.

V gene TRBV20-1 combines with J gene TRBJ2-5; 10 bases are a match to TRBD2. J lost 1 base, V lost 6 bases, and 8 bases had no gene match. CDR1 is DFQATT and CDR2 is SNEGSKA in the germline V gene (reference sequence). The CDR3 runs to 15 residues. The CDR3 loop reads CSASDLAGVQETQYF. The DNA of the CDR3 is TGCAGTGCCTCAGACCTAGCGGGGGTCCAAGAGACCCAGTACTTC.

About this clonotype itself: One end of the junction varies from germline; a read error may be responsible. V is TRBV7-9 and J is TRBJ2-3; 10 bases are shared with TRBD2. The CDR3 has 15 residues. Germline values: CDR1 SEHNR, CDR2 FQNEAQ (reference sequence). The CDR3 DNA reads TGTGTCAGCAGCCCGAGCGGGGGGGCATCAGATACGCAGTATTTT. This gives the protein CVSSPSGGASDTQYF.

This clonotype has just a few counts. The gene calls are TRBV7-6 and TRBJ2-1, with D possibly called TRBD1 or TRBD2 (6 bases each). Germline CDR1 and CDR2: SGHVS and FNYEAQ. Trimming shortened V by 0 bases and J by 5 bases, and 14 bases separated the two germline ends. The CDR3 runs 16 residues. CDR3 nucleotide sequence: TGTGCCAGCAGCTTAGCGGAGGGGGGTGCGGACAATGAGCAGTTCTTC. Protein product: CASSLAEGGADNEQFF.

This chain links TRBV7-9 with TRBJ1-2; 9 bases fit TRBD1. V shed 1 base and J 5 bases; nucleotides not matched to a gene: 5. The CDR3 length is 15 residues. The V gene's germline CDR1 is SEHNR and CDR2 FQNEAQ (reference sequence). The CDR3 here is CASSLVRTGVYGYTF. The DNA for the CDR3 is TGTGCCAGCAGCTTAGTGAGGACAGGGGTGTATGGCTACACCTTC.

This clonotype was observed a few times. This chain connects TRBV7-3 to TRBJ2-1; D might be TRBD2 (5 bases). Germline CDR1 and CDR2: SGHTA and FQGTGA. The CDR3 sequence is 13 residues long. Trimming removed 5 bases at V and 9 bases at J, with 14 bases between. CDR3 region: CASSPNPSSEQFF. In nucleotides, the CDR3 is TGTGCCAGCAGCCCTAACCCTAGCAGTGAGCAGTTCTTC. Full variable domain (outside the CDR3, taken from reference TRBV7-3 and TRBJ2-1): GAGVSQTPSNKVTEKGKYVELRCDPISGHTALYWYRQSLGQGPEFLIYFQGTGAADDSGLPNDRFFAVRPEGSVSTLKIQRTERGDSAVYLCASSPNPSSEQFFGPGTRLTVL.

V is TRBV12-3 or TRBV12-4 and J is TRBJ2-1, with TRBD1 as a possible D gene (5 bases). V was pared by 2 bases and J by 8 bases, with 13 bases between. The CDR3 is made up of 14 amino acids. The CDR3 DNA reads TGTGCCAGCAGTTTAAGTCAGGGTTACCATGAGCAGTTCTTC. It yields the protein CASSLSQGYHEQFF.

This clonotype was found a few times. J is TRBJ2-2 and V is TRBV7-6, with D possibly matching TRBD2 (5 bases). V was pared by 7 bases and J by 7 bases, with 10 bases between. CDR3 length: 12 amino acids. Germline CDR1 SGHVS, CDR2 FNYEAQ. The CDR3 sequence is CASNERDGELFF. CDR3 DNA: TGTGCCAGCAATGAGAGGGACGGGGAGCTGTTTTTT.

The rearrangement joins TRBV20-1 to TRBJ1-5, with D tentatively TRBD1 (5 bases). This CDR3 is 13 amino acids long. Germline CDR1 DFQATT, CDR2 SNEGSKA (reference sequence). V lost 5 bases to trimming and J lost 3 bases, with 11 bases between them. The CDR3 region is CSAFGTDNQPQHF. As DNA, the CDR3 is TGCAGTGCTTTCGGGACTGACAATCAGCCCCAGCATTTT.

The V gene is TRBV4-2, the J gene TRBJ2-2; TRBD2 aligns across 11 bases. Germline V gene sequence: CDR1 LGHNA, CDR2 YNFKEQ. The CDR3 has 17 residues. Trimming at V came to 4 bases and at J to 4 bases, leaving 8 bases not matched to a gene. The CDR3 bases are TGTGCCAGCAGCCTCCTAGCGGGGGGCCCCAGCACCGGGGAGCTGTTTTTT. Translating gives CASSLLAGGPSTGELFF.

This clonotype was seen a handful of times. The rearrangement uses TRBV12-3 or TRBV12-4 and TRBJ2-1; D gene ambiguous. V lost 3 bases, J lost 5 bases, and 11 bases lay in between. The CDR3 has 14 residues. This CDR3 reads CASSFIAPDNEQFF. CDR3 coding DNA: TGTGCCAGCAGTTTTATCGCCCCGGACAATGAGCAGTTCTTC.

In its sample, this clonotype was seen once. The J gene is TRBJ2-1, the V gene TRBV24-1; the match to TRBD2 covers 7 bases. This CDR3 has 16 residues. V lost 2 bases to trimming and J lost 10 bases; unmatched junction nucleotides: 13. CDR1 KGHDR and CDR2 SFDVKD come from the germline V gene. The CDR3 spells CATSDSTTSWGGEQFF. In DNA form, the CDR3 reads TGTGCCACCAGTGATTCGACGACTAGCTGGGGGGGGGAGCAGTTCTTC.

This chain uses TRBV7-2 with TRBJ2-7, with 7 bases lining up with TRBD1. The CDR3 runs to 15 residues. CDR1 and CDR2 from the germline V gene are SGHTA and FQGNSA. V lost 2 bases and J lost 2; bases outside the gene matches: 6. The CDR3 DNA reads TGTGCCAGCAGCTTAAGTCCGGGACAGCCCTACGAGCAGTACGTC. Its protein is CASSLSPGQPYEQYV.

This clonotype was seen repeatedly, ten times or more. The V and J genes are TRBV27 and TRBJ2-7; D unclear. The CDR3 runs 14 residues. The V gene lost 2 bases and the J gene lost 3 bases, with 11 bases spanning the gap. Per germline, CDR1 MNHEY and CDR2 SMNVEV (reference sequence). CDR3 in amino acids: CASSLSSSVYEQYF. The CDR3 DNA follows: TGTGCCAGCAGTTTAAGTAGTTCGGTCTACGAGCAGTACTTC.

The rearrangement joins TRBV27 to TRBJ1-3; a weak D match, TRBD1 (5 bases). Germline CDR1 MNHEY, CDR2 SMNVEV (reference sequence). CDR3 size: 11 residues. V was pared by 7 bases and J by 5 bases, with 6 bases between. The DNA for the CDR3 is TGTGCCAGCACAGGGCGAAACACCATATATTTT. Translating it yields CASTGRNTIYF.

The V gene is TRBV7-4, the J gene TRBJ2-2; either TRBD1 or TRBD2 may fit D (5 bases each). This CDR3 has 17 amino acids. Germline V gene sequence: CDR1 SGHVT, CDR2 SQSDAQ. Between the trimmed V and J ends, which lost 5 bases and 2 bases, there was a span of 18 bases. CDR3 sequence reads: CASSPTYQGPNTGELFF. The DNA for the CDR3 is TGTGCCAGCAGCCCAACATATCAGGGACCAAACACCGGGGAGCTGTTTTTT.

The CDR3 loop is CASSNWQSTDTQYF. The CDR3 bases are TGTGCCAGCAGTAATTGGCAGAGCACAGATACGCAGTATTTT. The chain recombines TRBV27 with TRBJ2-3; D is uncertain. Germline assignment: CDR1 MNHEY and CDR2 SMNVEV (reference sequence). V was shortened by 5 bases and J by 0 bases, with 9 bases between the two germline ends. The CDR3 sequence is 14 residues long.

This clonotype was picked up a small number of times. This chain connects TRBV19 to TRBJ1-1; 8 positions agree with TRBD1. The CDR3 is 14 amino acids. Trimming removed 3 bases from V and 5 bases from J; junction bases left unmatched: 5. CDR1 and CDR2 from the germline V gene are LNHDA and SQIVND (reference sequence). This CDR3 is CASSMWTGRTEAFF. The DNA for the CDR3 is TGTGCCAGTAGTATGTGGACAGGGCGGACTGAAGCTTTCTTT. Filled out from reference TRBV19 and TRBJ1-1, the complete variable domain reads DGGITQSPKYLFRKEGQNVTLSCEQNLNHDAMYWYRQDPGQGLRLIYYSQIVNDFQKGDIAEGYSVSREKKESFPLTVTSAQKNPTAFYLCASSMWTGRTEAFFGQGTRLTVV.

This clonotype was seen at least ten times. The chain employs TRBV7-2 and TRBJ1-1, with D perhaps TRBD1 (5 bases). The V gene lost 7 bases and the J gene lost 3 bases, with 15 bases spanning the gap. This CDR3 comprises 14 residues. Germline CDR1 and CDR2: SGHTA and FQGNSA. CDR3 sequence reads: CASILPGTHTEAFF. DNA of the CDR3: TGTGCCAGCATCCTCCCCGGGACCCACACTGAAGCTTTCTTT.

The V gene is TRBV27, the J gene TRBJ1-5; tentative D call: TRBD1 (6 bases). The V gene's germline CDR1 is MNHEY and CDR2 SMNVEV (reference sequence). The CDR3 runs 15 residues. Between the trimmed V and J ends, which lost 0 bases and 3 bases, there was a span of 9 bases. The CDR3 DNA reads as TGTGCCAGCAGTTTATCAGGACAGTTCAATCAGCCCCAGCATTTT. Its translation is CASSLSGQFNQPQHF.

CDR3 in DNA: TGTGCCAGCAGGGAAGGACAGGGTTTAAATGAAAAACTGTTTTTT. Translated, it gives CASREGQGLNEKLFF. The J gene is TRBJ1-4, the V gene TRBV7-9; 8 bases agree with TRBD1. The V and J ends lost 6 bases and 5 bases, in that order; junction bases with no gene match: 8. Germline V CDR1 and CDR2: SEHNR, FQNEAQ (reference sequence). The CDR3 loop spans 15 amino acids.

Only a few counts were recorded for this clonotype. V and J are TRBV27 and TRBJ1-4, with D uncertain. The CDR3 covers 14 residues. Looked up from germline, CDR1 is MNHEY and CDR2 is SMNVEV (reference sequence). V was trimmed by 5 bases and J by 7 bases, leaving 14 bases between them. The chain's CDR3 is CASSPDPLTEKLFF. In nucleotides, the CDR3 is TGTGCCAGCAGTCCCGATCCTTTGACTGAAAAACTGTTTTTT.